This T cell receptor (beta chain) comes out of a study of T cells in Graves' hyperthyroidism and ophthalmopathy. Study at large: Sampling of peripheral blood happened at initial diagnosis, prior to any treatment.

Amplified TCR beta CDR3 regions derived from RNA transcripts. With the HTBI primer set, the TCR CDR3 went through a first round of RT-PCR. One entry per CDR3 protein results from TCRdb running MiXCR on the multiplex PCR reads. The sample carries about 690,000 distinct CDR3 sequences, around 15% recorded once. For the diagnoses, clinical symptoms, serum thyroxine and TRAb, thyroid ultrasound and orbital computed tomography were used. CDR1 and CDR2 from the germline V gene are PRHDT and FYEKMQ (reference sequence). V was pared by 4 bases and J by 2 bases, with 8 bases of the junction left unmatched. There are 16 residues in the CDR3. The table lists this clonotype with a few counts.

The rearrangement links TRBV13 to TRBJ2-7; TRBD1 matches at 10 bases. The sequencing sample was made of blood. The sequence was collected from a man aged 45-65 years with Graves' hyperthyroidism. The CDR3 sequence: CASSSNRDRGTYEQYF. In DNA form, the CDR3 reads TGTGCCAGCAGCTCAAACCGGGACAGGGGTACCTACGAGCAGTACTTC.